The 2 T cell receptor beta chains below come from one sample, sequenced in a study of early T cells in non-severe SARS-CoV-2 infection. TCRdb analysed the 5' RACE reads with MiXCR anew, one entry per CDR3 protein. The data show around 56,000 distinct CDR3 sequences, roughly 13% seen once. The material sequenced was whole blood, taken at baseline. These receptors were taken from an adult who was a healthcare worker with PCR-confirmed SARS-CoV-2 infection or an uninfected control (not recorded which).

The chain is built from TRBV29-1 and TRBJ2-7; perhaps TRBD1 as D (6 bases). The CDR3 covers 14 residues. Germline V lookup: CDR1 SQVTM, CDR2 ANQGSEA. Trimming left V 7 bases short and J 3 bases short, with 19 bases between. The chain's CDR3 is CSGRDTPIFYEQYF. CDR3 DNA sequence: TGCAGCGGACGGGACACCCCGATTTTCTACGAGCAGTACTTC.

The rearrangement links TRBV4-3 to TRBJ2-3, with unresolved D. The CDR3 spans 13 residues. Trimming took off 1 base at V and 6 bases at J, with 8 bases between the two ends. The germline CDR1 and CDR2 sequences are LGHNA and YSLEER. The CDR3: CASSQVFSDTQYF. The CDR3 nucleotides are TGCGCCAGCAGCCAAGTGTTTTCTGATACGCAGTATTTT.